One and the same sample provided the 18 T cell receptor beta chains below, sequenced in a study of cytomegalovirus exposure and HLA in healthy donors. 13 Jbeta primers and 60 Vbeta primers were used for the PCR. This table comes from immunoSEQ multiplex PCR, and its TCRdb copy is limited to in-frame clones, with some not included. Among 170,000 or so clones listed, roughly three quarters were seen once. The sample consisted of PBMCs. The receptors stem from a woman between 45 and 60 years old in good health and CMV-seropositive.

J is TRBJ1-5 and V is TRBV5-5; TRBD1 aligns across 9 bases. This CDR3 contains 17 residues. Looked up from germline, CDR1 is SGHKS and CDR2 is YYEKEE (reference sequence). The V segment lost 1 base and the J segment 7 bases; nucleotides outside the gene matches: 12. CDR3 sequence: CASSLSFTGQGMQPQHF. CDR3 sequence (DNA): TGTGCCAGCAGCTTGTCGTTTACGGGACAGGGAATGCAGCCCCAGCATTTT.

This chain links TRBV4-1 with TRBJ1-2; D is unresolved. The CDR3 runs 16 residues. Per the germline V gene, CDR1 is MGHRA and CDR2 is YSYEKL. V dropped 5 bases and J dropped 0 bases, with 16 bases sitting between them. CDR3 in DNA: TGCGCCAGCAGCTCTCTCCTCGGCGGAGCTAACTATGGCTACACCTTC. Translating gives CASSSLLGGANYGYTF.

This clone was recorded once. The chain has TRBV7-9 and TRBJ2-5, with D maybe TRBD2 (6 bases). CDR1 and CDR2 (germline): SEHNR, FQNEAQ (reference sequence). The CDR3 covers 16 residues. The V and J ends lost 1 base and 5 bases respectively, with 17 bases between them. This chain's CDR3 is CASSLGGLTVLETQYF. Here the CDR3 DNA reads TGTGCCAGCAGCTTAGGGGGACTTACGGTTCTTGAGACCCAGTACTTC.

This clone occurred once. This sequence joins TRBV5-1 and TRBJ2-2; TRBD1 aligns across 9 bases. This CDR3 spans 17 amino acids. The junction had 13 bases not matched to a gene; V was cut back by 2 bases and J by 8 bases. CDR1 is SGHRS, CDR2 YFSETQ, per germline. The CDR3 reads CASSFMPGQGREGELFF. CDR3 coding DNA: TGCGCCAGCAGCTTCATGCCGGGACAGGGCAGGGAGGGGGAGCTGTTTTTT. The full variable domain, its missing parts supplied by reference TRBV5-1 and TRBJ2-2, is KAGVTQTPRYLIKTRGQQVTLSCSPISGHRSVSWYQQTPGQGLQFLFEYFSETQRNKGNFPGRFSGRQFSNSRSEMNVSTLELGDSALYLCASSFMPGQGREGELFFGEGSRLTVL.

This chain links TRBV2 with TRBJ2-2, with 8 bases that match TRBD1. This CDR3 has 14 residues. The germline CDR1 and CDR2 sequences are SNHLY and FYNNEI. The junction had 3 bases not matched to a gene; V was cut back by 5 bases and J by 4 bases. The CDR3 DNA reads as TGTGCCAGCAGTTTAGACAGGGGCACCGGGGAGCTGTTTTTT. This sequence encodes CASSLDRGTGELFF.

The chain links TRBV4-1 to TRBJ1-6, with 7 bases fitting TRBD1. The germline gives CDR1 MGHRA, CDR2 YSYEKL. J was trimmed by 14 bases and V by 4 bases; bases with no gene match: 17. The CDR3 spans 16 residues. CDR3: CASSLSRDSPFGTLHF. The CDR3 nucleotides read TGCGCCAGCAGCCTGTCCCGGGACAGCCCTTTTGGAACCCTCCACTTT.

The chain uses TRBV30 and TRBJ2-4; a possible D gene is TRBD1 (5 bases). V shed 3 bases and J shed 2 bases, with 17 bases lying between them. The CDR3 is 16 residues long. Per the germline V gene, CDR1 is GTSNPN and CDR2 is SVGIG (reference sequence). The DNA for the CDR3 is TGTGCCTGGAGCCCTGGGAAGGGGCTGTCCAAAAACATTCAGTACTTC. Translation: CAWSPGKGLSKNIQYF.

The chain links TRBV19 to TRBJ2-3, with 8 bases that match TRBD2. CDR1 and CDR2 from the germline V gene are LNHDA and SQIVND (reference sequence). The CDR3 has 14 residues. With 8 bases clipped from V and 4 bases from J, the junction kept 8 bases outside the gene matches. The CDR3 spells CASVSSGGADTQYF. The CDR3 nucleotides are TGTGCCAGTGTTTCAAGCGGGGGAGCAGATACGCAGTATTTT.

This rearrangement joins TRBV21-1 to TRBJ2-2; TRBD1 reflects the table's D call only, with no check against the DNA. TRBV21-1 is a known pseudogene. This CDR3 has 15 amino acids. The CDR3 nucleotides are TGTGCCAGCAGCAGGGACAGGCCTAACACCGGGGAGCTGTTTTTT. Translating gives CASSRDRPNTGELFF.

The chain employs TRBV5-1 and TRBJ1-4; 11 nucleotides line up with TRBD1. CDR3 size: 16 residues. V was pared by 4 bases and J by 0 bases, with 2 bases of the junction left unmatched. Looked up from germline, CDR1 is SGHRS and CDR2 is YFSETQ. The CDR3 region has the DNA TGCGCCAGCAGCAAGGGACAGGGGGCAACTAATGAAAAACTGTTTTTT. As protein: CASSKGQGATNEKLFF.

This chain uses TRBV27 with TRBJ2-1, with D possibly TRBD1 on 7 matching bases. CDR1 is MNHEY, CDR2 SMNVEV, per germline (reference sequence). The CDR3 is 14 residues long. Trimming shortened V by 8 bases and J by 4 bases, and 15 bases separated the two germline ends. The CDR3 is CASSSGGPYNEQFF. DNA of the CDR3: TGTGCCAGCTCGTCAGGGGGGCCATACAATGAGCAGTTCTTC.

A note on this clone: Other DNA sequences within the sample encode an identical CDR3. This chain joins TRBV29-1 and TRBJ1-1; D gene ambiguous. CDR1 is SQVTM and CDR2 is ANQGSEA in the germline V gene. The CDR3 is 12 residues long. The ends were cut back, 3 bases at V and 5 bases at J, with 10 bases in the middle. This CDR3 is CSVDRGGTEAFF. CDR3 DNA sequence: TGCAGCGTTGATCGGGGAGGGACTGAAGCTTTCTTT.

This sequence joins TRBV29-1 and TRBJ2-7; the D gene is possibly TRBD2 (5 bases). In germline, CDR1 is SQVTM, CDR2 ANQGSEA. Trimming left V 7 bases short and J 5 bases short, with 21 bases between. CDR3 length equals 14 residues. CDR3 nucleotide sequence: TGCAGCGCCACAGCGTTGACGGGGAGTCACGAGCAGTACTTC. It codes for CSATALTGSHEQYF.

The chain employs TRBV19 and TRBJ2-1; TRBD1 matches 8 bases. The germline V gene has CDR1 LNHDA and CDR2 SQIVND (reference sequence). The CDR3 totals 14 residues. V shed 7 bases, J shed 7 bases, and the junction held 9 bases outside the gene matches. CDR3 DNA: TGTGCCAGTATTGGGCAGGGGGCTCGGAATGAGCAGTTCTTC. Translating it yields CASIGQGARNEQFF.

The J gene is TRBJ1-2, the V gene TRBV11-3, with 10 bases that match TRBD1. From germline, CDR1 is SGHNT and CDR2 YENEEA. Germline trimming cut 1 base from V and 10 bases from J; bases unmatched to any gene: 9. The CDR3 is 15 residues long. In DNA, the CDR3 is TGTGCCAGCAGCTTAGGCCGGGACAGGGGTGTCGACTACACCTTC. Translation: CASSLGRDRGVDYTF.

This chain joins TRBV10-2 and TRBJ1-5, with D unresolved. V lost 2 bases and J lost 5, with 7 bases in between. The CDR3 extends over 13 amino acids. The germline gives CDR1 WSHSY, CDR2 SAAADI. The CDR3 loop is CASSERVDQPQHF. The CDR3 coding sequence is TGCGCCAGCAGTGAGCGAGTGGATCAGCCCCAGCATTTT.

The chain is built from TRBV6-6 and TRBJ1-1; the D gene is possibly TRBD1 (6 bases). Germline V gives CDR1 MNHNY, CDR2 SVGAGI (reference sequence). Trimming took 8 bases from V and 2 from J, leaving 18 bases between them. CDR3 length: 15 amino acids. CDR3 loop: CASRGGLQGNTEAFF. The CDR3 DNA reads TGTGCCAGCCGGGGGGGGTTACAGGGAAACACTGAAGCTTTCTTT.

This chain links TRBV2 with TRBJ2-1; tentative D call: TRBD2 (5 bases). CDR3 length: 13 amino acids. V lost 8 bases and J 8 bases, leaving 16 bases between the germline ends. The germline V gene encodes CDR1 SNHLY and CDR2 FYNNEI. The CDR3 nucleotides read TGTGCCAGCCTTTTCGGGGTAGGTGATGAGCAGTTCTTC. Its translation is CASLFGVGDEQFF. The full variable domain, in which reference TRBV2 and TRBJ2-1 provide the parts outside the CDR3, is EPEVTQTPSHQVTQMGQEVILRCVPISNHLYFYWYRQILGQKVEFLVSFYNNEISEKSEIFDDQFSVERPDGSNFTLKIRSTKLEDSAMYFCASLFGVGDEQFFGPGTRLTVL.